The rows below give T cell receptor beta chains drawn from one sample of a study of T cell responses to AZD1222 COVID-19 vaccine. Repertoires were generated with immunoSEQ multiplex PCR, while TCRdb's copy carries only in-frame clones and drops some. The sample lists about 140,000 clones; 80% to 90% were seen once. Sequencing used peripheral blood, obtained on day 0 of AZD1222 vaccination. These receptors were collected from an adult in good health. The CDR3 runs from the conserved cysteine through the conserved F or W. D genes are given only for firm matches. Expanded clones get a size class; other rows say once, few or many, or leave the size out.

v_call: TRBV14
clone_size: -
d_call: -
j_call: TRBJ2-3
cdr3_aa: CASSPPGRSTDTQYF
cdr3_nt: TGTGCCAGCAGTCCTCCCGGGAGAAGCACAGATACGCAGTATTTT

v_call: TRBV4-1
clone_size: -
d_call: -
j_call: TRBJ2-7
cdr3_aa: CASSQLQGPSYEQYF
cdr3_nt: TGCGCCAGCAGCCAATTACAGGGCCCCTCCTACGAGCAGTACTTC

v_call: TRBV6-4
clone_size: few
d_call: -
j_call: TRBJ2-1
cdr3_aa: CASSDSVDNNEQFF
cdr3_nt: TGTGCCAGCAGTGACTCGGTGGATAACAATGAGCAGTTCTTC

v_call: TRBV29-1
clone_size: -
d_call: -
j_call: TRBJ2-1
cdr3_aa: CSVDPGRTYNEQFF
cdr3_nt: TGCAGCGTTGATCCGGGACGGACCTACAATGAGCAGTTCTTC

v_call: TRBV27
clone_size: -
d_call: -
j_call: TRBJ1-2
cdr3_aa: CASSLNSDSSYGYTF
cdr3_nt: TGTGCCAGCAGTTTAAATTCGGACAGTAGTTATGGCTACACCTTC

v_call: TRBV7-9
clone_size: -
d_call: -
j_call: TRBJ2-3
cdr3_aa: CASSPGGMGTDTQYF
cdr3_nt: TGTGCCAGCAGCCCTGGAGGGATGGGGACAGATACGCAGTATTTT

v_call: TRBV19
clone_size: -
d_call: TRBD1
j_call: TRBJ1-2
cdr3_aa: CASRATGGNGYTF
cdr3_nt: TGTGCCAGTAGGGCTACAGGGGGCAATGGCTACACCTTC

v_call: TRBV9
clone_size: -
d_call: TRBD1
j_call: TRBJ1-1
cdr3_aa: CASSSTGGNTEAFF
cdr3_nt: TGTGCCAGCAGCTCGACAGGGGGCAACACTGAAGCTTTCTTT

v_call: TRBV28
clone_size: -
d_call: -
j_call: TRBJ2-1
cdr3_aa: CASSQRDWTAHNEQFF
cdr3_nt: TGTGCCAGCAGTCAAAGGGATTGGACTGCGCACAATGAGCAGTTCTTC

v_call: TRBV6-5
clone_size: -
d_call: TRBD2
j_call: TRBJ2-3
cdr3_aa: CASSYLAGGTDTQYF
cdr3_nt: TGTGCCAGCAGTTACCTAGCGGGAGGCACAGATACGCAGTATTTT

v_call: TRBV12-3/TRBV12-4
clone_size: -
d_call: -
j_call: TRBJ2-2
cdr3_aa: CASNYFNTGELFF
cdr3_nt: TGTGCCAGCAACTACTTTAACACCGGGGAGCTGTTTTTT

v_call: TRBV7-2
clone_size: -
d_call: TRBD2
j_call: TRBJ2-5
cdr3_aa: CASSALAGGGQETQYF
cdr3_nt: TGTGCCAGCAGCGCCTTAGCGGGAGGGGGACAAGAGACCCAGTACTTC

v_call: TRBV3-1/TRBV3-2
clone_size: -
d_call: -
j_call: TRBJ2-2
cdr3_aa: CASSQGIGELFF
cdr3_nt: TGTGCCAGCAGCCAAGGAATCGGGGAGCTGTTTTTT

v_call: TRBV6-1
clone_size: once
d_call: -
j_call: TRBJ1-2
cdr3_aa: CASSESGYTF
cdr3_nt: TGTGCCAGCAGTGAATCTGGCTACACCTTC

v_call: TRBV12-1
clone_size: -
d_call: -
j_call: TRBJ2-7
cdr3_aa: CASSSRGPPYEQYF
cdr3_nt: TGTGCCAGCAGCTCTCGGGGGCCCCCCTACGAGCAGTACTTC

v_call: TRBV19
clone_size: -
d_call: TRBD2
j_call: TRBJ2-1
cdr3_aa: CASTHPGLAGDNEQFF
cdr3_nt: TGTGCCAGTACCCATCCGGGACTAGCGGGAGACAATGAGCAGTTCTTC

v_call: TRBV11-2
clone_size: -
d_call: TRBD1
j_call: TRBJ2-1
cdr3_aa: CASSGTGVNEQFF
cdr3_nt: TGTGCCAGCTCCGGGACAGGGGTCAATGAGCAGTTCTTC

v_call: TRBV4-3
clone_size: -
d_call: -
j_call: TRBJ2-2
cdr3_aa: CASSQGRRGAGTGELFF
cdr3_nt: TGCGCCAGCAGCCAAGGACGCAGGGGGGCGGGCACCGGGGAGCTGTTTTTT

v_call: TRBV21-1
clone_size: -
d_call: -
j_call: TRBJ2-7
cdr3_aa: CASMGPDRGYF
cdr3_nt: TGTGCCAGCATGGGCCCGGACAGAGGATACTTC

v_call: TRBV5-1
clone_size: once
d_call: TRBD1
j_call: TRBJ2-1
cdr3_aa: CASSLRDSSYNEQFF
cdr3_nt: TGCGCCAGCAGCTTGAGGGACAGCTCCTACAATGAGCAGTTCTTC

v_call: TRBV4-1
clone_size: -
d_call: -
j_call: TRBJ1-1
cdr3_aa: CASSQTTRARGAFF
cdr3_nt: TGCGCCAGCAGCCAGACCACTCGAGCGAGGGGAGCTTTCTTT

v_call: TRBV29-1
clone_size: -
d_call: -
j_call: TRBJ2-1
cdr3_aa: CSALPRTALPYNEQFF
cdr3_nt: TGCAGCGCATTACCTCGGACTGCCCTTCCCTACAATGAGCAGTTCTTC

v_call: TRBV5-6
clone_size: -
d_call: -
j_call: TRBJ2-7
cdr3_aa: CASSSIPGTPWEQYF
cdr3_nt: TGTGCCAGCAGCTCCATCCCAGGGACTCCTTGGGAGCAGTACTTC

v_call: TRBV11-2
clone_size: once
d_call: -
j_call: TRBJ1-1
cdr3_aa: CASSLFEGFLSHTEAFF
cdr3_nt: TGTGCCAGCAGCTTGTTTGAGGGGTTCTTGAGTCACACTGAAGCTTTCTTT

v_call: TRBV24-1
clone_size: -
d_call: -
j_call: TRBJ2-1
cdr3_aa: CATSDGLTGSKRFEQFF
cdr3_nt: TGTGCCACCAGTGACGGACTAACAGGCTCTAAGAGGTTTGAGCAGTTCTTC

v_call: TRBV7-3
clone_size: -
d_call: -
j_call: TRBJ2-1
cdr3_aa: CASSLDAGGNEQFF
cdr3_nt: TGTGCCAGCAGCTTAGACGCTGGGGGCAATGAGCAGTTCTTC

v_call: TRBV5-1
clone_size: -
d_call: -
j_call: TRBJ1-1
cdr3_aa: CASSGRGGNTEAFF
cdr3_nt: TGCGCCAGCAGCGGGCGTGGCGGGAACACTGAAGCTTTCTTT

v_call: TRBV4-1
clone_size: -
d_call: -
j_call: TRBJ2-1
cdr3_aa: CASSPRLVDEQFF
cdr3_nt: TGCGCCAGCAGCCCCCGACTAGTCGATGAGCAGTTCTTC

v_call: TRBV9
clone_size: few
d_call: TRBD1
j_call: TRBJ1-2
cdr3_aa: CASSVGQGSFGYTF
cdr3_nt: TGTGCCAGCAGCGTAGGACAGGGGAGCTTCGGCTACACCTTC

v_call: TRBV6-2/TRBV6-3
clone_size: -
d_call: TRBD1
j_call: TRBJ2-7
cdr3_aa: CASSYSGDSHSYEQYF
cdr3_nt: TGTGCCAGCAGTTACTCGGGGGACAGTCACTCCTACGAGCAGTACTTC

v_call: TRBV7-9
clone_size: -
d_call: -
j_call: TRBJ2-5
cdr3_aa: CASSYRPGPKETQYF
cdr3_nt: TGTGCCAGCAGCTATCGACCGGGTCCTAAGGAGACCCAGTACTTC

v_call: TRBV5-1
clone_size: -
d_call: TRBD2
j_call: TRBJ2-1
cdr3_aa: CASNTLGGTKAEQFF
cdr3_nt: TGCGCCAGCAACACCCTTGGTGGGACTAAGGCTGAGCAGTTCTTC

v_call: TRBV20-1
clone_size: -
d_call: -
j_call: TRBJ2-3
cdr3_aa: CSASAGTGDTQYF
cdr3_nt: TGCAGTGCTAGTGCGGGGACGGGAGATACGCAGTATTTT

v_call: TRBV28
clone_size: -
d_call: -
j_call: TRBJ1-4
cdr3_aa: CASSSRGYDEKLFF
cdr3_nt: TGTGCCAGCAGTTCAAGGGGTTACGATGAAAAACTGTTTTTT

v_call: TRBV19
clone_size: -
d_call: -
j_call: TRBJ1-1
cdr3_aa: CASSMVPGTTEAFF
cdr3_nt: TGTGCCAGTAGTATGGTACCAGGGACCACTGAAGCTTTCTTT

v_call: TRBV11-2
clone_size: -
d_call: -
j_call: TRBJ1-1
cdr3_aa: CASSRENTEAFF
cdr3_nt: TGTGCCAGCAGCCGAGAGAACACTGAAGCTTTCTTT

v_call: TRBV30
clone_size: -
d_call: -
j_call: TRBJ1-1
cdr3_aa: CAWSKTEAFF
cdr3_nt: TGTGCCTGGAGTAAGACTGAAGCTTTCTTT

v_call: TRBV12-5
clone_size: few
d_call: -
j_call: TRBJ1-1
cdr3_aa: CASGTTHGGQNTEAFF
cdr3_nt: TGTGCTAGTGGGACCACCCATGGCGGACAAAACACTGAAGCTTTCTTT

v_call: TRBV11-2
clone_size: -
d_call: -
j_call: TRBJ1-4
cdr3_aa: CASSVRRQALTNEKLFF
cdr3_nt: TGTGCCAGCAGCGTCCGGCGGCAGGCCCTAACAAATGAAAAACTGTTTTTT

v_call: TRBV9
clone_size: few
d_call: TRBD1
j_call: TRBJ1-1
cdr3_aa: CASSATGTGNTEAFF
cdr3_nt: TGTGCCAGCAGCGCCACTGGGACAGGGAACACTGAAGCTTTCTTT

v_call: TRBV24-1
clone_size: -
d_call: TRBD1
j_call: TRBJ2-1
cdr3_aa: CATSDLGTVSEQFF
cdr3_nt: TGTGCCACCAGTGATTTGGGGACAGTCTCCGAGCAGTTCTTC

v_call: TRBV7-9
clone_size: -
d_call: -
j_call: TRBJ2-1
cdr3_aa: CASSLEGGGPWDEQFF
cdr3_nt: TGTGCCAGCAGCTTAGAGGGGGGAGGGCCATGGGATGAGCAGTTCTTC

v_call: TRBV11-2
clone_size: few
d_call: -
j_call: TRBJ2-7
cdr3_aa: CASSSSYEQYF
cdr3_nt: TGTGCCAGCAGCTCCTCCTACGAGCAGTACTTC

v_call: TRBV25-1
clone_size: -
d_call: -
j_call: TRBJ1-2
cdr3_aa: CATRSGGQNTF
cdr3_nt: TGTGCCACCCGATCGGGAGGACAAAACACCTTC

v_call: TRBV7-9
clone_size: -
d_call: TRBD1
j_call: TRBJ1-2
cdr3_aa: CASSYLGQVGNYGYTF
cdr3_nt: TGTGCCAGCAGCTATCTAGGACAGGTTGGAAACTATGGCTACACCTTC

v_call: TRBV5-1
clone_size: -
d_call: -
j_call: TRBJ2-7
cdr3_aa: CARHGEQYF
cdr3_nt: TGCGCCAGGCATGGGGAGCAGTACTTC

v_call: TRBV7-8
clone_size: -
d_call: TRBD2
j_call: TRBJ2-1
cdr3_aa: CASSSRTSFNDEQFF
cdr3_nt: TGTGCCAGCAGCTCCCGGACTAGCTTCAACGATGAGCAGTTCTTC

v_call: TRBV19
clone_size: -
d_call: -
j_call: TRBJ2-3
cdr3_aa: CASSININTDTQYF
cdr3_nt: TGTGCCAGTAGTATCAACATCAACACAGATACGCAGTATTTT

v_call: TRBV5-6
clone_size: -
d_call: -
j_call: TRBJ1-2
cdr3_aa: CASSLGTDYGYTF
cdr3_nt: TGTGCCAGCAGCTTGGGGACAGACTATGGCTACACCTTC

v_call: TRBV29-1
clone_size: -
d_call: -
j_call: TRBJ1-1
cdr3_aa: CSVERGTGSAEAFF
cdr3_nt: TGCAGCGTTGAGCGGGGGACGGGGTCGGCTGAAGCTTTCTTT

v_call: TRBV28
clone_size: -
d_call: -
j_call: TRBJ2-7
cdr3_aa: CASSPTEGRSFYEQYF
cdr3_nt: TGTGCCAGCAGTCCCACAGAGGGAAGAAGTTTCTACGAGCAGTACTTC

v_call: TRBV19
clone_size: once
d_call: -
j_call: TRBJ2-3
cdr3_aa: CASSTSVGSADTQYF
cdr3_nt: TGTGCCAGTAGTACATCGGTGGGTAGCGCAGATACGCAGTATTTT

v_call: TRBV7-9
clone_size: few
d_call: TRBD1
j_call: TRBJ1-3
cdr3_aa: CASSPRGGGWSGNTIYF
cdr3_nt: TGTGCCAGCAGCCCCAGGGGGGGTGGTTGGTCTGGAAACACCATATATTTT

v_call: TRBV9
clone_size: once
d_call: TRBD2
j_call: TRBJ2-1
cdr3_aa: CASSVGLAGSYNEQFF
cdr3_nt: TGTGCCAGCAGCGTAGGTCTAGCGGGGTCCTACAATGAGCAGTTCTTC

v_call: TRBV5-5
clone_size: -
d_call: -
j_call: TRBJ2-1
cdr3_aa: CASPPSSSYNEQFF
cdr3_nt: TGTGCCAGCCCACCTTCGAGCTCCTACAATGAGCAGTTCTTC

v_call: TRBV3-1/TRBV3-2
clone_size: few
d_call: -
j_call: TRBJ1-6
cdr3_aa: CASSQDLVISPLHF
cdr3_nt: TGTGCCAGCAGCCAAGATTTGGTCATTTCACCCCTCCACTTT

v_call: TRBV28
clone_size: once
d_call: TRBD2
j_call: TRBJ2-7
cdr3_aa: CASSSTGGSYEQYF
cdr3_nt: TGTGCCAGCAGTTCGACGGGGGGCTCCTACGAGCAGTACTTC